This T cell receptor (beta chain) stems from a study of beta chain features in type 1 diabetes. Study at large: Age, gender and cell yields were similar between patients and healthy donors.

Germline V CDR1 and CDR2: LNHNV, YYDKDF (reference sequence). This CDR3 spans 19 amino acids. The ends lost 0 bases at V and 6 bases at J; junction bases unmatched: 18. Of note for this clone: Its target is not known.

Sorting produced populations that all topped 98% purity. Overall study findings and caveats: Moderate yet significant TCRB CDR3 shortening was seen in Type 1 diabetes patients in all four CD4+ subsets.

The sequenced template was cDNA made from the entire isolated RNA. Only in-frame clones appear in the TCRdb table, and some are missing; sequencing was by immunoSEQ multiplex PCR. Of under 850,000 clones in the sample, about an eighth were seen once. V and J are TRBV15 and TRBJ2-7; 9 bases align to TRBD2. Sequencing input: naive CD4+ T cells from blood. The TCR sequence derives from a man between 18 and 29 years old with type 1 diabetes. In DNA form, the CDR3 reads TGTGCCACCAGCAGAGACTCCGGGCTAGCGGGGCCGCGCGCGGGCGAGCAGTACTTC. Amino acids: CATSRDSGLAGPRAGEQYF.